A selection of T cell receptor beta chains follows, all from one sample in a study of beta chain features in type 1 diabetes. TCRdb's copy holds only in-frame clones and misses some; the assay was immunoSEQ multiplex PCR. The sample yields roughly 300,000 clones, around 8% seen once. The specimen was central memory CD4+ T cells from blood. Receptors originate from a woman under 30 in good health. The CDR3 runs from the conserved cysteine through the conserved F or W. A D gene is named only where the DNA matches it firmly. The size entry is marked missing in some rows and otherwise reads once, few, many or a size class.

V	J	size	D	DNA	CDR3
TRBV18	TRBJ2-5	NA	NA	TGTGCCAGCTCACCACCAGGGGCGGTCCAAGAGACCCAGTACTTC	CASSPPGAVQETQYF
TRBV19	TRBJ2-2	few	NA	TGTGCCAGTAGTACTAAAGGGACAGGGGAGCTGTTTTTT	CASSTKGTGELFF
TRBV23-1	TRBJ2-4	many	NA	TGCGCCAGACTTAACTTACTCACAGGGAAAAACATTCAGTACTTC	CARLNLLTGKNIQYF
TRBV5-4	TRBJ2-1	few	NA	TGTGCCAGCAGCCCTGACGGAAGCTCCTACAATGAGCAGTTCTTC	CASSPDGSSYNEQFF
TRBV6-5	TRBJ2-4	NA	TRBD2	TGTGCCAGCAGTTACGGAGCGGGAGTCATTCAGTACTTC	CASSYGAGVIQYF
TRBV6-6	TRBJ2-7	few	NA	TGTGCCAGCAGTTCGGACGGGATCTCCTACGAGCAGTACTTC	CASSSDGISYEQYF
TRBV14	TRBJ2-3	few	TRBD2	TGTGCCAGCAGCCAGACTAGCGAGGGAGATACGCAGTATTTT	CASSQTSEGDTQYF
TRBV5-1	TRBJ2-1	many	TRBD2	TGCGCCAGCAGCTTGTCGACTAGCGGCTCCTACAATGAGCAGTTCTTC	CASSLSTSGSYNEQFF
TRBV7-2	TRBJ2-3	few	NA	TGTGCCAGCAGCACCCGTTCGAGCGGGAGCACAGATACGCAGTATTTT	CASSTRSSGSTDTQYF
TRBV6-6	TRBJ2-5	NA	NA	TGTGCCAGCAGTAGAACGGGGCGAGAGACCCAGTACTTC	CASSRTGRETQYF
TRBV7-8	TRBJ1-1	few	TRBD1	TGTGCCAGCAGCGACCAGACAGGGTTGTACACTGAAGCTTTCTTT	CASSDQTGLYTEAFF
TRBV11-3	TRBJ1-1	few	NA	TGTGCCAGCAGCTACCACATGAACACTGAAGCTTTCTTT	CASSYHMNTEAFF
TRBV20-1	TRBJ2-3	few	NA	TGCAGTGCTGGGTGGAGAGATACGCAGTATTTT	CSAGWRDTQYF
TRBV6-6	TRBJ1-2	few	NA	TGTGCCAGCAGTCAGGGCTATGGCTACACCTTC	CASSQGYGYTF
TRBV7-9	TRBJ1-1	few	TRBD1	TGTGCCAGCTCGCTGACAGGGCTCACTGAAGCTTTCTTT	CASSLTGLTEAFF
TRBV4-1	TRBJ2-2	many	NA	TGCGCCAGCAGCCGTAGCGAAACGAACACCGGGGAGCTGTTTTTT	CASSRSETNTGELFF
TRBV7-5	TRBJ2-1	few	NA	TGTGCCAGAAGCGAAAAGGAGCTTCTAGGATCCTACAATGAGCAGTTCTTC	CARSEKELLGSYNEQFF